The entry below describes one T cell receptor (beta chain). Its antigen is currently not known. No qualities accompany the bases; no much larger clone lies one base away. Enrolling through a virtual design, the prospective study's participants ranged in age from roughly 18 to 90 years and lived across roughly 24 United States geographic areas. To assign participants to cohorts, the prospective study relied on clinical history that participants themselves reported in a screening survey and a study questionnaire. Exposed participants were defined as having been in contact with someone with a PCR-confirmed or clinician-diagnosed COVID-19 case within 2 weeks of study entry. In the prospective study, whole blood, serum and a nasopharyngeal or oropharyngeal swab were collected from each participant by mobile phlebotomists. Prospective study participants could optionally give additional blood draws and questionnaires over a 2-month period. Prospective study blood samples were shipped either frozen or at room temperature before DNA extraction.

These data belong to a study of blood T cell repertoires in COVID-19 (dated by TCRdb to the early 2020s). Study-level background: The collaborator samples originated in the United States, Italy and Spain and spanned the acute and convalescent phases of COVID-19. The prospective study material was composed of cDNA or gDNA derived from T cells, B-cell-depleted T cells, or PBMCs. Subjects who had been exposed to COVID-19, were actively infected with it, or had recovered from it provided the deeply sampled blood TCRbeta repertoires that made up the dataset. The repertoires were released in a freely available public database intended as a resource for research on the immune response to SARS-CoV-2. Samples were obtained from the ongoing ImmuneRACE study (first 160 participants) and from over a thousand subjects provided by 6 global collaborators. A de-identified subject ID, COVID-19 status, age in years and sex were almost always included in the sample metadata. Where available, HLA class I and class II types were obtained from metadata supplied by the sample provider rather than from assay-based typing. The paper as a whole reports these results and caveats: The quantity of clinical and demographic metadata differed by source and by participant and was supplied without curation.

The immunoSEQ Assay, a bias-controlled multiplex PCR, was used to amplify TCRbeta CDR3 regions from genomic DNA. In the source study's methods: The number of nucleated cells in each sample was estimated from the amplification of reference gene primers within the assay. Sequence reads were collapsed and filtered to measure the absolute abundance of every unique TCRbeta CDR3 rearrangement. Productive Simpson clonality was computed per sample as the square root of Simpson's diversity index over productive rearrangements. TCRdb retrieved this table from immuneACCESS and kept in-frame rearrangements only. Not all clones are present; in checked studies, unresolved V genes account for under half, and no reason is known for the remainder. V and J calls and clone size are as listed in that table; D and trimming were resolved from the DNA. The sample includes 120,000 to 150,000 clones, with 84% observed a single time. The ten largest clones capture under 7% of the sample.

Via the germline V gene, CDR1 is MNHEY and CDR2 SVGEGT. V trim: 3 bases; J trim: 6 bases; unmatched bases: 17. The CDR3 contains 17 residues, cysteine and phenylalanine counted. Only the CDR3 part of the read is kept: 51 bases, read in frame from the first base. Recombination joined TRBV6-2 or TRBV6-3 with TRBJ2-7, with TRBD2 matching 7 junction bases. The specimen sequenced was PBMCs or T cells enriched from blood (not recorded which). This clonotype was obtained from a woman in her 50s who had been exposed to COVID-19. The nucleotide sequence is TGTGCCAGCAGTTATTACGCTAGCGGCCAAAAGGAGGGCGAGCAGTACTTC. Its product reads: CASSYYASGQKEGEQYF.